The 10 T cell receptor beta chains below come from one sample, sequenced in a study of cytomegalovirus exposure and HLA in healthy donors. Vbeta (60) and Jbeta (13) primers were used in the PCR. Assay used: immunoSEQ multiplex PCR; TCRdb lists only in-frame clones, some missing. Among about 250,000 clones listed, about 66% were seen once. The source material was PBMCs. The receptors shown here come from a female donor in good health and CMV-seronegative.

This clone was seen just once. The rearrangement joins TRBV6-5 to TRBJ1-6; D might be TRBD1 (5 bases). The length of the CDR3 is 15 residues. Germline V gene data show CDR1 as MNHEY and CDR2 as SVGAGI. Trimming took off 8 bases at V and 6 bases at J, with 17 bases between the two ends. For the CDR3, the DNA is TGTGCCAGCCTCGTGGGGGAGGGAAGTAATTCACCCCTCCACTTT. Translated, it gives CASLVGEGSNSPLHF.

This clone was found once. This sequence joins TRBV4-2 and TRBJ2-7, with 7 bases identical to TRBD2. The V segment lost 1 base and the J segment 4 bases; nucleotides outside the gene matches: 10. Germline CDR1 reads LGHNA; CDR2 reads YNFKEQ. This CDR3 has 16 residues. CDR3 nucleotides: TGTGCCAGCAGCCAAGGCCCAGCGGGGACCACATACGAGCAGTACTTC. It yields the protein CASSQGPAGTTYEQYF.

This chain connects TRBV15 to TRBJ2-5, with TRBD1 identical over 7 bases. The CDR3 consists of 12 residues. V lost 9 bases to trimming and J lost 2 bases; unmatched junction nucleotides: 3. Germline assignment: CDR1 LNHNV and CDR2 YYDKDF (reference sequence). The CDR3 is CATGTDQETQYF. CDR3 nucleotide sequence: TGTGCCACAGGGACAGATCAAGAGACCCAGTACTTC.

As concerns this clone: Relative to the germline gene, one junction end is altered; a read error may explain this. The gene calls are TRBV7-9 and TRBJ1-2; D gene uncertain. From germline, CDR1 is SEHNR and CDR2 FQNEAQ (reference sequence). The CDR3 has 12 residues. The CDR3 spells CSSSFGEYGYTF. The CDR3 bases are TGTTCCAGCAGCTTCGGGGAATATGGCTACACCTTC.

The chain joins TRBV19 to TRBJ1-1; D is ambiguous. V lost 7 bases to trimming and J lost 2 bases, with 11 bases between them. The CDR3 covers 13 residues. Looked up from germline, CDR1 is LNHDA and CDR2 is SQIVND (reference sequence). The CDR3 sequence: CASTPSLNTEAFF. DNA of the CDR3: TGTGCCAGTACGCCCAGTTTAAACACTGAAGCTTTCTTT. The full variable domain, with the rest looked up from reference TRBV19 and TRBJ1-1, is DGGITQSPKYLFRKEGQNVTLSCEQNLNHDAMYWYRQDPGQGLRLIYYSQIVNDFQKGDIAEGYSVSREKKESFPLTVTSAQKNPTAFYLCASTPSLNTEAFFGQGTRLTVV.

This chain connects TRBV28 to TRBJ1-2; D unresolved. CDR1 MDHEN and CDR2 SYDVKM come from the germline V gene. The CDR3 has 14 residues. V lost 3 bases to trimming and J lost 4 bases, with 12 bases between them. This chain's CDR3 is CASSFLQTSYGYTF. The DNA for the CDR3 is TGTGCCAGCAGTTTTCTCCAAACATCCTATGGCTACACCTTC.

This clone turned up a few times. The rearrangement uses TRBV15 and TRBJ2-7; tentative D call: TRBD1 (5 bases). Germline V gives CDR1 LNHNV, CDR2 YYDKDF (reference sequence). V lost 0 bases, J lost 5 bases, and 26 bases lay in between. The CDR3 is 19 residues long. The CDR3 DNA reads as TGTGCCACCAGCAGAGATGGGGCCGGCACAGGTTCTTTTATCCACGAGCAGTACTTC. Its protein is CATSRDGAGTGSFIHEQYF. Together with reference TRBV15 and TRBJ2-7, the CDR3 gives the full variable domain: DAMVIQNPRYQVTQFGKPVTLSCSQTLNHNVMYWYQQKSSQAPKLLFHYYDKDFNNEADTPDNFQSRRPNTSFCFLDIRSPGLGDTAMYLCATSRDGAGTGSFIHEQYFGPGTRLTVT.

The table lists this clone with a few counts. CDR3 nucleotides: TGCGCCAGCAGTAAGGGGCCCTCAGATACGCAGTATTTT. Its translation is CASSKGPSDTQYF. The genes are TRBV5-1 and TRBJ2-3; a weak D match, TRBD1 (5 bases). The CDR3 is made up of 13 amino acids. Trimming shortened V by 5 bases and J by 4 bases, and 11 bases separated the two germline ends. CDR1 and CDR2 (germline): SGHRS, YFSETQ.

This chain joins TRBV5-1 and TRBJ2-1; 13 nucleotides match TRBD2. The CDR3 is 16 residues long. V was clipped by 4 bases and J by 7 bases; unmatched bases: 8. Germline V gives CDR1 SGHRS, CDR2 YFSETQ. The CDR3 here is CASSVLTSGRLNEQFF. CDR3 nucleotide sequence: TGCGCCAGCAGCGTTTTGACTAGCGGGAGGTTAAATGAGCAGTTCTTC. The variable domain in full, with the rest retrieved from reference TRBV5-1 and TRBJ2-1, is KAGVTQTPRYLIKTRGQQVTLSCSPISGHRSVSWYQQTPGQGLQFLFEYFSETQRNKGNFPGRFSGRQFSNSRSEMNVSTLELGDSALYLCASSVLTSGRLNEQFFGPGTRLTVL.

The chain combines TRBV11-2 with TRBJ2-7; D might be TRBD1 (5 bases). In germline, CDR1 is SGHAT, CDR2 FQNNGV. The CDR3 totals 12 residues. V shed 1 base and J shed 6 bases, with 7 bases lying between them. The CDR3 nucleotides read TGTGCCAGCAGCTTAGGGGGCCCCGAGCAGTACTTC. Protein sequence: CASSLGGPEQYF.